Listed below are T cell receptor beta chains from one sample, sequenced in a study of T cell responses to AZD1222 COVID-19 vaccine. Assay: immunoSEQ multiplex PCR; the TCRdb copy retains only in-frame clones and omits some. The sample has some 74,000 clones, around 90% seen once. Here the sequenced sample was peripheral blood, taken 28 days after the second AZD1222 dose. Receptors were obtained from an adult who received the AZD1222 COVID-19 vaccine. Both conserved end residues are part of each CDR3. Fields, in order: V gene, D gene, clone size, J gene, CDR3 DNA, CDR3 protein. The D gene is left open where the match is weak. Where a row states a size, it is once, few, many or the class of an expanded clone; other rows omit it.

V gene: TRBV7-2; D gene: .; clone size: .; J gene: TRBJ1-5; CDR3 DNA: TGTGCCAGCAGCATACAGAAGAATCAGCCCCAGCATTTT; CDR3 protein: CASSIQKNQPQHF
V gene: TRBV6-5; D gene: .; clone size: .; J gene: TRBJ2-7; CDR3 DNA: TGTGCCAGCAAGATAAATTACGGACTAAGCTACGAGCAGTACTTC; CDR3 protein: CASKINYGLSYEQYF
V gene: TRBV5-1; D gene: .; clone size: .; J gene: TRBJ2-7; CDR3 DNA: TGCGCCAGCAGCCTTCAAGGGGGGCTTCGGTACGAGCAGTACTTC; CDR3 protein: CASSLQGGLRYEQYF
V gene: TRBV13; D gene: .; clone size: .; J gene: TRBJ2-3; CDR3 DNA: TGTGCCAGCAGCTTCCTACAGGGCGGCCGGACAGATACGCAGTATTTT; CDR3 protein: CASSFLQGGRTDTQYF
V gene: TRBV6-1; D gene: .; clone size: few; J gene: TRBJ1-2; CDR3 DNA: TGTGCCAGCAGGGAAGGGAGTGTTAACTATGGCTACACCTTC; CDR3 protein: CASREGSVNYGYTF
V gene: TRBV9; D gene: TRBD1; clone size: .; J gene: TRBJ1-4; CDR3 DNA: TGTGCCAGCAGCGTGGGGGACAGGGTAGCTGAAAAACTGTTTTTT; CDR3 protein: CASSVGDRVAEKLFF
V gene: TRBV9; D gene: .; clone size: .; J gene: TRBJ1-2; CDR3 DNA: TGTGCCAGCAGCGTAGATGGAGCTATCTATGGCTACACCTTC; CDR3 protein: CASSVDGAIYGYTF
V gene: TRBV7-3; D gene: .; clone size: .; J gene: TRBJ2-7; CDR3 DNA: TGTGCCAGCAGCTTGGGTGAATCCTACGAGCAGTACTTC; CDR3 protein: CASSLGESYEQYF
V gene: TRBV7-7; D gene: .; clone size: .; J gene: TRBJ2-7; CDR3 DNA: TGTGCTAGCAGCTTCTTGGCAGGGGCGGCCTACGAGCAGTACTTC; CDR3 protein: CASSFLAGAAYEQYF
V gene: TRBV7-9; D gene: .; clone size: .; J gene: TRBJ1-2; CDR3 DNA: TGTGCCAGCAGCTTAGGAGGTGGGGCCGCTTTAAACTATGGCTACACCTTC; CDR3 protein: CASSLGGGAALNYGYTF
V gene: TRBV9; D gene: TRBD2; clone size: .; J gene: TRBJ2-1; CDR3 DNA: TGTGCCAGCAGCGTAGTGGTAGCGGGAGGCCATGAGCAGTTCTTC; CDR3 protein: CASSVVVAGGHEQFF
V gene: TRBV6-2/TRBV6-3; D gene: TRBD1; clone size: .; J gene: TRBJ2-7; CDR3 DNA: TGTGCCAGCAGTTTCGACCCCAAGGACAGGGCGGGCACCTACGAGCAGTACTTC; CDR3 protein: CASSFDPKDRAGTYEQYF
V gene: TRBV6-6; D gene: .; clone size: .; J gene: TRBJ1-1; CDR3 DNA: TGTGCCAGCCGGGGGGCCCTGAACACTGAAGCTTTCTTT; CDR3 protein: CASRGALNTEAFF
V gene: TRBV19; D gene: .; clone size: .; J gene: TRBJ2-1; CDR3 DNA: TGTGCCAGTAGTATAGGGAGAAGCTATGAGCAGTTCTTC; CDR3 protein: CASSIGRSYEQFF
V gene: TRBV30; D gene: .; clone size: .; J gene: TRBJ2-1; CDR3 DNA: TGTGCCTGGAGCCCTGACCCGGGACCCTACAATGAGCAGTTCTTC; CDR3 protein: CAWSPDPGPYNEQFF
V gene: TRBV19; D gene: .; clone size: .; J gene: TRBJ1-2; CDR3 DNA: TGTGCCAGTAGTATAGTAAATGGGGGCTACACCTTC; CDR3 protein: CASSIVNGGYTF
V gene: TRBV6-5; D gene: TRBD2; clone size: .; J gene: TRBJ2-2; CDR3 DNA: TGTGCCAGCAGGATACTAGCGGCCGGGGAGCTGTTTTTT; CDR3 protein: CASRILAAGELFF
V gene: TRBV7-9; D gene: .; clone size: .; J gene: TRBJ2-7; CDR3 DNA: TGTGCCAGCAGCGCCCCAGGTTTCTCCTACGAGCAGTACTTC; CDR3 protein: CASSAPGFSYEQYF
V gene: TRBV18; D gene: TRBD1; clone size: .; J gene: TRBJ2-1; CDR3 DNA: TGTGCCAGCTCACCATCGACAGGGGCGAATGAGCAGTTCTTC; CDR3 protein: CASSPSTGANEQFF
V gene: TRBV12-3/TRBV12-4; D gene: .; clone size: .; J gene: TRBJ1-2; CDR3 DNA: TGTGCCAGCGGTATACCGGGGCGAGGCTACACCTTC; CDR3 protein: CASGIPGRGYTF
V gene: TRBV6-5; D gene: .; clone size: .; J gene: TRBJ2-3; CDR3 DNA: TGTGCCAGCCGGGCTGGGCCTGGCACAGATACGCAGTATTTT; CDR3 protein: CASRAGPGTDTQYF
V gene: TRBV9; D gene: TRBD2; clone size: .; J gene: TRBJ2-5; CDR3 DNA: TGTGCCAGCAGCGTACGGACTAGCGGGAGTGAGACCCAGTACTTC; CDR3 protein: CASSVRTSGSETQYF
V gene: TRBV7-9; D gene: .; clone size: .; J gene: TRBJ1-1; CDR3 DNA: TGTGCCAGCAGCCTCTTAGCGGGAGGCACTGAAGCTTTCTTT; CDR3 protein: CASSLLAGGTEAFF
V gene: TRBV3-1/TRBV3-2; D gene: TRBD1; clone size: .; J gene: TRBJ1-5; CDR3 DNA: TGTGCCAGCAGTCTGGGACAGGGCAATCAGCCCCAGCATTTT; CDR3 protein: CASSLGQGNQPQHF
V gene: TRBV30; D gene: .; clone size: .; J gene: TRBJ1-4; CDR3 DNA: TGTGCCTGGAGTATGGGGGCTGGGGAAAAACTGTTTTTT; CDR3 protein: CAWSMGAGEKLFF
V gene: TRBV3-1/TRBV3-2; D gene: TRBD2; clone size: once; J gene: TRBJ2-2; CDR3 DNA: TGTGCCAGCAGCCAAGTAATGACTAGCGTGAACACCGGGGAGCTGTTTTTT; CDR3 protein: CASSQVMTSVNTGELFF
V gene: TRBV27; D gene: TRBD2; clone size: .; J gene: TRBJ2-1; CDR3 DNA: TGTGCCAGCAGTTTCAGCGGGAGCTCCTACAATGAGCAGTTCTTC; CDR3 protein: CASSFSGSSYNEQFF
V gene: TRBV27; D gene: TRBD1; clone size: few; J gene: TRBJ1-1; CDR3 DNA: TGTGCCAGCAGGCCGGGACAGGGGTACACTGAAGCTTTCTTT; CDR3 protein: CASRPGQGYTEAFF
V gene: TRBV14; D gene: .; clone size: .; J gene: TRBJ1-1; CDR3 DNA: TGTGCCAGCACCCCCCGGTTGCTCCAGGGAGGCACTGAAGCTTTCTTT; CDR3 protein: CASTPRLLQGGTEAFF
V gene: TRBV7-8; D gene: .; clone size: .; J gene: TRBJ1-5; CDR3 DNA: TGTGCCAGCAGCTTAGTTTCGGGGTCCCAGCCCCAGCATTTT; CDR3 protein: CASSLVSGSQPQHF
V gene: TRBV6-2/TRBV6-3; D gene: .; clone size: .; J gene: TRBJ1-5; CDR3 DNA: TGTGCCAGCAGTTCTGGGGGTACGGGTAATCAGCCCCAGCATTTT; CDR3 protein: CASSSGGTGNQPQHF
V gene: TRBV18; D gene: TRBD1; clone size: .; J gene: TRBJ2-6; CDR3 DNA: TGTGCCAGCCCCAGGACAGGGACGACAACTGGGGCCAACGTCCTGACTTTC; CDR3 protein: CASPRTGTTTGANVLTF
V gene: TRBV13; D gene: .; clone size: .; J gene: TRBJ1-5; CDR3 DNA: TGTGCCAGCAGCTTAGGAGACAATCAGCCCCAGCATTTT; CDR3 protein: CASSLGDNQPQHF
V gene: TRBV19; D gene: .; clone size: .; J gene: TRBJ1-2; CDR3 DNA: TGTGCCAGTAGTATAGATCAAGGCGTCTATGGCTACACCTTC; CDR3 protein: CASSIDQGVYGYTF
V gene: TRBV18; D gene: .; clone size: .; J gene: TRBJ2-7; CDR3 DNA: TGTGCCAGCTCACCACCCATAGGGACCGACGACGAGCAGTACTTC; CDR3 protein: CASSPPIGTDDEQYF
V gene: TRBV6-1; D gene: TRBD1; clone size: .; J gene: TRBJ1-3; CDR3 DNA: TGTGCCAGCAGTGAGGGACAGGGGCTTTTTGGAAACACCATATATTTT; CDR3 protein: CASSEGQGLFGNTIYF
V gene: TRBV7-8; D gene: TRBD2; clone size: .; J gene: TRBJ2-1; CDR3 DNA: TGTGCCAGCAGCTTAGTTCCCAGCGGGAGGACGAATGAGCAGTTCTTC; CDR3 protein: CASSLVPSGRTNEQFF
V gene: TRBV7-2; D gene: TRBD1; clone size: once; J gene: TRBJ1-6; CDR3 DNA: TGTGCCAGCAGCTACCCGGGACAGGGATATTCACCCCTCCACTTT; CDR3 protein: CASSYPGQGYSPLHF
V gene: TRBV2; D gene: .; clone size: .; J gene: TRBJ1-5; CDR3 DNA: TGTGCCAGCACGCGGGATAGCAATCAGCCCCAGCATTTT; CDR3 protein: CASTRDSNQPQHF
V gene: TRBV6-2/TRBV6-3; D gene: TRBD2; clone size: .; J gene: TRBJ2-3; CDR3 DNA: TGTGCCAGCAGTTACGCGGGAGTATTGGCAGATACGCAGTATTTT; CDR3 protein: CASSYAGVLADTQYF
V gene: TRBV18; D gene: .; clone size: .; J gene: TRBJ2-7; CDR3 DNA: TGTGCCAGCTCACCCCTGAGGGGGGGTTCCTCCTACGAGCAGTACTTC; CDR3 protein: CASSPLRGGSSYEQYF
V gene: TRBV6-5; D gene: .; clone size: .; J gene: TRBJ2-7; CDR3 DNA: TGTGCCAGCAGTTCGCTAACTTACGAGCAGTACTTC; CDR3 protein: CASSSLTYEQYF
V gene: TRBV18; D gene: .; clone size: .; J gene: TRBJ1-5; CDR3 DNA: TGTGCCAGCTCACCACAGACCGAGGCTCAGCCCCAGCATTTT; CDR3 protein: CASSPQTEAQPQHF
V gene: TRBV28; D gene: TRBD2; clone size: .; J gene: TRBJ2-1; CDR3 DNA: TGTGCCAGCAGTGGGCGATTAGCGGGCAGCTCCTACAATGAGCAGTTCTTC; CDR3 protein: CASSGRLAGSSYNEQFF
V gene: TRBV5-4; D gene: .; clone size: .; J gene: TRBJ2-7; CDR3 DNA: TGTGCCAGCAGCGTAGGATTCTCCTACGAGCAGTACTTC; CDR3 protein: CASSVGFSYEQYF
V gene: TRBV9; D gene: .; clone size: .; J gene: TRBJ1-3; CDR3 DNA: TGTGCCAGCAGCGTAGGATTAGGGGCTAACTCTGGAAACACCATATATTTT; CDR3 protein: CASSVGLGANSGNTIYF